A selection of T cell receptor beta chains follows, all from one sample in a study of blood T cell repertoires in COVID-19. The data were produced by immunoSEQ multiplex PCR, yet TCRdb's version contains in-frame clones alone and is incomplete. Among some 260,000 clones listed, 75% to 90% were seen once. Sequenced sample: PBMCs or T cells enriched from blood (not recorded which). The receptor source for this set is a man aged 35 to 55 who had recovered from COVID-19. Both conserved end residues are part of each CDR3. The order of the fields is J gene, clone size, D gene, V gene, CDR3 protein, CDR3 DNA. D genes are given only for firm matches. Clone size, where shown, is once, few, many, or a class for clones that have expanded.

TRBJ2-7 once TRBD2 TRBV4-3 CASSQDLAGGPTSYEQYF TGCGCCAGCAGCCAAGATTTAGCGGGAGGGCCTACCTCCTACGAGCAGTACTTC
TRBJ2-1 - TRBD1 TRBV4-1 CASRALWDRDNEQFF TGCGCCAGCAGGGCTTTATGGGACAGAGACAATGAGCAGTTCTTC
TRBJ2-1 - TRBD2 TRBV29-1 CSVAGLATYNEQFF TGCAGCGTTGCGGGACTAGCGACTTACAATGAGCAGTTCTTC
TRBJ2-1 once TRBD2 TRBV7-7 CASSLEIGRGGNEQFF TGTGCCAGCAGCTTAGAGATCGGGAGGGGAGGGAATGAGCAGTTCTTC
TRBJ2-3 - - TRBV29-1 CSVEGTGTDTQYF TGCAGCGTTGAAGGGACAGGCACAGATACGCAGTATTTT
TRBJ2-1 once TRBD2 TRBV3-1/TRBV3-2 CASSQNLAGGREQFF TGTGCCAGCAGCCAAAATCTAGCGGGAGGGCGTGAGCAGTTCTTC
TRBJ2-2 - - TRBV30 CAWSRGGGELFF TGTGCCTGGAGTAGGGGGGGCGGGGAGCTGTTTTTT
TRBJ2-3 - TRBD1 TRBV7-7 CASSLQGTASTDTQYF TGTGCTAGCAGCTTACAGGGGACAGCTAGCACAGATACGCAGTATTTT
TRBJ1-2 - - TRBV6-5 CASSYRYPTGGGYTF TGTGCCAGCAGTTATCGGTATCCCACGGGGGGTGGCTACACCTTC
TRBJ2-5 - TRBD2 TRBV7-6 CASSLASGLAVQETQYF TGTGCCAGCAGCTTAGCCTCGGGACTAGCGGTACAAGAGACCCAGTACTTC
TRBJ2-3 - TRBD2 TRBV5-1 CASRQTSENTDTQYF TGCGCCAGCAGGCAAACTAGCGAGAACACAGATACGCAGTATTTT
TRBJ2-3 - - TRBV11-2 CASSLLEGADTQYF TGTGCCAGCAGCTTACTAGAGGGAGCAGATACGCAGTATTTT
TRBJ2-7 - - TRBV5-5 CASSPPSSGVEQYF TGTGCCAGCAGCCCCCCGTCCTCCGGGGTCGAGCAGTACTTC
TRBJ1-1 - - TRBV14 CASSQEPGLRNTEAFF TGTGCCAGCAGCCAAGAGCCGGGACTAAGAAACACTGAAGCTTTCTTT